This TCR beta chain was sequenced during a study of T cells after yellow fever vaccination. General study points: There was a possibility that FACS-sorted repertoires contained abundant clonotypes contaminating from the bulk population.

Germline loops: CDR1 SGHRS, CDR2 YFSETQ. The J segment lost 3 bases and the V segment lost 6 bases, leaving 8 bases of the junction unmatched. The CDR3 is made up of 15 amino acids. A remark on this clonotype: The antigen is not known.

Researchers made TCR cDNA using 5'RACE template switching, and this step added a universal primer site and UMIs. In TCRdb, the 5' RACE reads were re-called with MiXCR into one record per CDR3 protein. This sample has roughly 180,000 distinct CDR3 sequences; about 6.2% occur once, and the top ten carry under 3%. The receptor was derived from a man between 18 and 29 years old who received the YFV17D yellow fever vaccine. Sequences were derived from CD4+ T cells sorted from PBMCs, sampled on the day of the first yellow fever vaccination. The chain is built from TRBV5-1 and TRBJ1-1, with 10 bases identical to TRBD1. The CDR3 spells CASTGTGVSDTEAFF. The CDR3 region has the DNA TGCGCCAGCACCGGGACAGGGGTATCGGACACTGAAGCTTTCTTT.